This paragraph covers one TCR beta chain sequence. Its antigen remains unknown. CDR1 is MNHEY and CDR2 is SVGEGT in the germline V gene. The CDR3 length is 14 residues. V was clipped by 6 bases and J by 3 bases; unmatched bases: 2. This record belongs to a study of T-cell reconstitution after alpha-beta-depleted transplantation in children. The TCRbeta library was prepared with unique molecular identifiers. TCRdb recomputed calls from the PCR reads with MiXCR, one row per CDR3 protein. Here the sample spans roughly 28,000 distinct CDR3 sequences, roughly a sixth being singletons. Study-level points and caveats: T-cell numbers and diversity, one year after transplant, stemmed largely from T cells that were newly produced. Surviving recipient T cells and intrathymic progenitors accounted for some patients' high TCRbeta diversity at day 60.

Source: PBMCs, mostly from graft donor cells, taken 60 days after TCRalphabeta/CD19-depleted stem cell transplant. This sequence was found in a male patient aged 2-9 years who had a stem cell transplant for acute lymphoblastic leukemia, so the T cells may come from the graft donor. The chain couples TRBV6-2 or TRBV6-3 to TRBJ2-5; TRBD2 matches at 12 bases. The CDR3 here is CASRRLAGEETQYF. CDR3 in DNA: TGTGCCAGCAGGCGACTAGCGGGGGAAGAGACCCAGTACTTC.